These 24 T cell receptor beta chains originate from one sample sequenced in a study of cytomegalovirus exposure and HLA in healthy donors. 13 Jbeta primers and 60 Vbeta primers were used for the PCR. The repertoire was sequenced with immunoSEQ multiplex PCR; TCRdb's copy has only in-frame clones and lacks some. The sample yields under 200,000 clones, around 80% seen once. The source material was PBMCs. All receptors derive from a woman in her fifties or sixties in good health and CMV-seropositive.

The chain recombines TRBV9 with TRBJ1-2; D is unclear. Germline values: CDR1 SGDLS, CDR2 YYNGEE. V lost 0 bases and J lost 4, with 19 bases in between. This CDR3 region has 17 residues. The DNA of the CDR3 is TGTGCCAGCAGCGTAGCTAAGTCCGACCCCGAGGCCTATGGCTACACCTTC. As protein: CASSVAKSDPEAYGYTF.

The V call is TRBV10-3, the J call TRBJ2-4; 7 bases match TRBD1. This CDR3 spans 14 amino acids. From germline, CDR1 is ENHRY and CDR2 SYGVKD. J lost 8 bases, V lost 2 bases, and 6 bases had no gene match. CDR3 sequence: CAISEAVQGDIQYF. In DNA, the CDR3 is TGTGCCATCAGTGAGGCGGTGCAGGGGGACATTCAGTACTTC.

This sequence joins TRBV28 and TRBJ2-1; the D is unclear. This CDR3 has 13 amino acids. The germline CDR1 and CDR2 sequences are MDHEN and SYDVKM. V was trimmed by 5 bases and J by 0 bases, leaving 5 bases between them. Here the CDR3 reads CASSLSSYNEQFF. Here the CDR3 DNA reads TGTGCCAGCAGTCTAAGCTCCTACAATGAGCAGTTCTTC.

Written as DNA, the CDR3 is TGTGCCAGCCGAACGGGGACAGGATACCCAGTAGAAGAGACCCAGTACTTC. Translation: CASRTGTGYPVEETQYF. V gene TRBV7-8 combines with J gene TRBJ2-5; TRBD1 matches 8 bases. Germline CDR1 is SGHVS and CDR2 is FQNEAQ. Unmatched junction bases numbered 17, after V lost 8 bases and J lost 3 bases. The CDR3 spans 17 residues.

The rearrangement uses TRBV5-6 and TRBJ2-3, with a weak D call TRBD2 (5 bases). Germline lookup yields CDR1 SGHDT and CDR2 YYEEEE. V was shortened by 0 bases and J by 6 bases, with 5 bases between the two germline ends. This CDR3 comprises 12 residues. The CDR3 sequence: CASSLGEDTQYF. CDR3 DNA: TGTGCCAGCAGCTTGGGGGAGGATACGCAGTATTTT.

Here the CDR3 reads CASRSGTVPNGYTF. The CDR3 bases are TGTGCCAGCAGGTCCGGGACAGTCCCAAATGGCTACACCTTC. V is TRBV6-5 and J is TRBJ1-2; 7 bases map to TRBD1. The germline V gene has CDR1 MNHEY and CDR2 SVGAGI. V was clipped by 6 bases and J by 6 bases; unmatched bases: 10. This CDR3 region has 14 residues.

This chain links TRBV6-1 with TRBJ1-6; tentatively, D is TRBD1 (5 bases). V shed 4 bases and J shed 7 bases, with 8 bases lying between them. The CDR3 consists of 13 residues. Germline assignment: CDR1 MNHNS and CDR2 SASEGT. The CDR3: CASSGQQNSPLHF. CDR3 in DNA: TGTGCCAGCAGTGGACAGCAGAATTCACCCCTCCACTTT.

The chain carries TRBV19 and TRBJ2-3; TRBD2 matches at 10 bases. There are 16 residues in the CDR3. V dropped 3 bases and J dropped 2; count of bases not matched to a gene: 5. The germline CDR1 and CDR2 sequences are LNHDA and SQIVND (reference sequence). The chain's CDR3 is CASSIRTSGYTDTQYF. In DNA form, the CDR3 reads TGTGCCAGTAGTATCCGGACTAGCGGTTACACAGATACGCAGTATTTT.

This chain uses TRBV2 with TRBJ1-3; 7 bases match TRBD1. CDR1 is SNHLY, CDR2 FYNNEI, per germline. The CDR3 consists of 16 residues. V shed 5 bases and J 0 bases; nucleotides not matched to a gene: 7. Here the CDR3 reads CASSLRDRGSGNTIYF. The CDR3 DNA reads TGTGCCAGCAGTCTTCGGGACAGAGGCTCTGGAAACACCATATATTTT.

This chain uses TRBV5-1 with TRBJ2-5; weak D call: TRBD2 (5 bases). The V gene's germline CDR1 is SGHRS and CDR2 YFSETQ. Between the trimmed V and J ends, which lost 0 bases and 5 bases, there was a span of 11 bases. The CDR3 sequence is 14 residues long. This CDR3 reads CASSLASSLETQYF. CDR3 coding DNA: TGCGCCAGCAGCTTGGCTTCTAGCCTGGAGACCCAGTACTTC. Full variable domain (rest looked up from reference TRBV5-1 and TRBJ2-5): KAGVTQTPRYLIKTRGQQVTLSCSPISGHRSVSWYQQTPGQGLQFLFEYFSETQRNKGNFPGRFSGRQFSNSRSEMNVSTLELGDSALYLCASSLASSLETQYFGPGTRLLVL.

This clone was counted a single time. The chain combines TRBV14 with TRBJ2-7, with 10 bases lining up with TRBD1. Looked up from germline, CDR1 is SGHDN and CDR2 is FVKESK. The CDR3 is 14 residues long. Trimming removed 4 bases from V and 4 bases from J; junction bases left unmatched: 4. The CDR3 sequence is CASSRDRGRYEQYF. The CDR3 DNA reads TGTGCCAGCAGCCGAGACAGGGGGCGGTACGAGCAGTACTTC.

The CDR3 protein is CASSVDLTGHYEQYF. The DNA of the CDR3 is TGTGCCAGCAGCGTAGACTTGACAGGACACTACGAGCAGTACTTC. The chain uses TRBV9 and TRBJ2-7, with D possibly TRBD1 on 6 matching bases. CDR1 is SGDLS and CDR2 is YYNGEE in the germline V gene. Trimming shortened V by 0 bases and J by 3 bases, and 13 bases separated the two germline ends. The CDR3 runs to 15 residues.

V usage is TRBV12-1 and J usage is TRBJ2-7; the table's TRBD2 call for D was not verified on the DNA. TRBV12-1 is a pseudogene segment. The CDR3 covers 12 residues. In DNA, the CDR3 is TGTGCCAGCAGTAGAGCTCCCGTCGAGCAGTACTTC. Protein: CASSRAPVEQYF.

The chain recombines TRBV19 with TRBJ1-5; TRBD1 matches at 7 bases. Germline V gene lookup returns CDR1 LNHDA and CDR2 SQIVND (reference sequence). The J segment lost 6 bases and the V segment lost 5 bases, leaving 7 bases of the junction unmatched. The CDR3 consists of 14 residues. CDR3 DNA sequence: TGTGCCAGTAGTTCCCAGGGGGATGTTCAGCCCCAGCATTTT. Protein: CASSSQGDVQPQHF.

The chain couples TRBV7-9 to TRBJ2-7; D possibly corresponds to TRBD1 (7 bases). Germline-derived CDR1 and CDR2 are SEHNR and FQNEAQ (reference sequence). V shed 5 bases and J shed 5 bases, with 19 bases lying between them. The CDR3 has 15 amino acids. The CDR3 spells CASSRGTASSHEQYF. CDR3 in DNA: TGTGCCAGCAGCCGCGGGACAGCTTCGTCACACGAGCAGTACTTC.

This clone has just one count. The chain couples TRBV6-5 to TRBJ1-2; perhaps TRBD1 as D (5 bases). Trimming removed 0 bases from V and 8 bases from J, with 13 bases in between. This CDR3 spans 14 amino acids. CDR1 and CDR2 (germline): MNHEY, SVGAGI. The CDR3 nucleotides are TGTGCCAGCAGTTACTCAGGCGGGGGAAAAGGCTACACCTTC. Amino acids: CASSYSGGGKGYTF.

This clone came up a few times. The rearrangement joins TRBV27 to TRBJ2-4; no clear D. The V gene's germline CDR1 is MNHEY and CDR2 SMNVEV (reference sequence). Trimming removed 5 bases at V and 6 bases at J, with 14 bases between. The CDR3 length is 14 residues. This CDR3 reads CASSPPAGSNIQYF. Written as DNA, the CDR3 is TGTGCCAGCAGTCCACCCGCCGGGTCAAACATTCAGTACTTC.

This clone appeared a few times. This chain uses TRBV7-2 with TRBJ1-2; a possible D gene is TRBD1 (5 bases). The CDR3 sequence is 14 residues long. Germline CDR1 SGHTA, CDR2 FQGNSA. Between the trimmed V and J ends, which lost 3 bases and 4 bases, there was a span of 12 bases. For the CDR3, the DNA is TGTGCCAGCAGCTTGGGGGGTCAGTTCTATGGCTACACCTTC. It is translated as CASSLGGQFYGYTF.

The chain has TRBV4-3 and TRBJ2-3, with D possibly being TRBD1 (6 bases). The germline V gene encodes CDR1 LGHNA and CDR2 YSLEER. The CDR3 extends over 16 amino acids. V lost 4 bases to trimming and J lost 1 base, with 15 bases between them. The CDR3: CASSRSQGWGTDTQYF. The CDR3 nucleotides read TGCGCCAGCAGCCGATCACAGGGCTGGGGCACAGATACGCAGTATTTT.

Concerning this clone itself: Germline is not matched at one junction end, which may reflect a read error. This same CDR3 is encoded by further DNA sequences in the sample. The CDR3 coding sequence is TGTGCCACCAGTAGAGACAGGGTGGATCAGCCCCAGCATTTT. It translates to CATSRDRVDQPQHF. This chain joins TRBV15 and TRBJ1-5; 7 bases agree with TRBD1. The CDR3 runs to 14 residues. Germline CDR1 reads LNHNV; CDR2 reads YYDKDF (reference sequence). Variable domain in full (rest from reference TRBV15 and TRBJ1-5): DAMVIQNPRYQVTQFGKPVTLSCSQTLNHNVMYWYQQKSSQAPKLLFHYYDKDFNNEADTPDNFQSRRPNTSFCFLDIRSPGLGDTAMYLCATSRDRVDQPQHFGDGTRLSIL.

J is TRBJ1-5 and V is TRBV27; D ambiguous. The germline CDR1 and CDR2 sequences are MNHEY and SMNVEV (reference sequence). This CDR3 spans 16 amino acids. The ends were cut back, 0 bases at V and 1 base at J, with 10 bases in the middle. For the CDR3, the DNA is TGTGCCAGCAGTTTATCCGGGTTGTACAGCAATCAGCCCCAGCATTTT. Protein product: CASSLSGLYSNQPQHF.

The chain uses TRBV29-1 and TRBJ2-1; 9 bases line up with TRBD2. V shed 1 base and J 4 bases; nucleotides not matched to a gene: 2. The CDR3 covers 14 residues. Germline CDR1 and CDR2: SQVTM and ANQGSEA. The CDR3 sequence is CSVEGLAAYNEQFF. The CDR3 DNA reads TGCAGCGTTGAAGGACTAGCGGCTTACAATGAGCAGTTCTTC.

This chain's CDR3 is CASSLQGATDTQYF. DNA for the CDR3: TGTGCCAGCAGCTTACAGGGGGCAACAGATACGCAGTATTTT. The chain joins TRBV11-3 to TRBJ2-3, with TRBD1 identical over 8 bases. This CDR3 spans 14 amino acids. Germline CDR1 SGHNT, CDR2 YENEEA. The junction had 1 base not matched to a gene; V was cut back by 2 bases and J by 3 bases.

This sequence joins TRBV2 and TRBJ1-2, with D perhaps TRBD1 (6 bases). The length of the CDR3 is 14 residues. V lost 5 bases and J lost 2, with 12 bases in between. CDR1 and CDR2 (germline): SNHLY, FYNNEI. The CDR3 loop is CASSTEGDNYGYTF. The CDR3 region has the DNA TGTGCCAGCAGTACCGAGGGGGACAACTATGGCTACACCTTC.